The 5 T cell receptor beta chains listed next were all sequenced from one sample in a study of T-cell memory formation after mild COVID-19. TCRdb reanalysed the 5' RACE reads using MiXCR and keeps one entry per CDR3 protein. The sample includes 450,000 to 650,000 distinct CDR3 sequences, roughly 20% of them seen just once. The sample comprised PBMCs or a T cell subset sorted from them (not recorded which). The receptors derive from an adult woman who had mild COVID-19 (a few samples of this study predate the infection). Cell type and time point are not known.

A few counts support this clonotype. This chain joins TRBV20-1 and TRBJ2-3; no definite D call. The V end lost 0 bases, the J end lost 2 bases, and 6 bases lay between the germline ends. CDR3 length: 13 residues. Germline assignment: CDR1 DFQATT and CDR2 SNEGSKA (reference sequence). For the CDR3, the DNA is TGCAGTGCTAGAGAGGGGTTCACAGATACGCAGTATTTT. Translated, it gives CSAREGFTDTQYF.

This clonotype was detected many times. The CDR3 here is CASSLPTVNTEAFF. CDR3 DNA: TGTGCCAGTAGTTTACCGACAGTGAACACTGAAGCTTTCTTT. The rearrangement links TRBV19 to TRBJ1-1; maybe TRBD1 (5 bases). The CDR3 contains 14 residues. Germline V gene lookup returns CDR1 LNHDA and CDR2 SQIVND (reference sequence). V was clipped by 5 bases and J by 0 bases, with 10 bases between them.

There are a few counts of this clonotype. The chain recombines TRBV5-6 with TRBJ2-7; D unclear. The V end lost 4 bases, the J end lost 4 bases, and 15 bases lay between the germline ends. The CDR3 runs 14 residues. Germline V gene data show CDR1 as SGHDT and CDR2 as YYEEEE. The CDR3 loop reads CASSPGYVSYEQYF. The CDR3 nucleotides read TGTGCCAGCAGCCCTGGATACGTATCATACGAGCAGTACTTC.

This clonotype showed up just a few times. CDR3 protein: CSVGDGRWNTEAFF. The DNA of the CDR3 is TGCAGCGTTGGGGACGGCCGCTGGAACACTGAAGCTTTCTTT. V usage is TRBV29-1 and J usage is TRBJ1-1; D possibly corresponds to TRBD1 (5 bases). Germline assignment: CDR1 SQVTM and CDR2 ANQGSEA. The CDR3 runs to 14 residues. Trimming left V 4 bases short and J 1 base short, with 13 bases between.

This clonotype was picked up a small number of times. The chain joins TRBV5-6 to TRBJ2-5, with 11 nucleotides matching TRBD1. Germline V gene sequence: CDR1 SGHDT, CDR2 YYEEEE. The CDR3 is 15 amino acids. The J segment lost 3 bases and the V segment lost 4 bases, leaving 5 bases of the junction unmatched. CDR3 in amino acids: CASSRTGGQEETQYF. The CDR3 coding sequence is TGTGCCAGCAGCCGGACAGGGGGCCAAGAAGAGACCCAGTACTTC.